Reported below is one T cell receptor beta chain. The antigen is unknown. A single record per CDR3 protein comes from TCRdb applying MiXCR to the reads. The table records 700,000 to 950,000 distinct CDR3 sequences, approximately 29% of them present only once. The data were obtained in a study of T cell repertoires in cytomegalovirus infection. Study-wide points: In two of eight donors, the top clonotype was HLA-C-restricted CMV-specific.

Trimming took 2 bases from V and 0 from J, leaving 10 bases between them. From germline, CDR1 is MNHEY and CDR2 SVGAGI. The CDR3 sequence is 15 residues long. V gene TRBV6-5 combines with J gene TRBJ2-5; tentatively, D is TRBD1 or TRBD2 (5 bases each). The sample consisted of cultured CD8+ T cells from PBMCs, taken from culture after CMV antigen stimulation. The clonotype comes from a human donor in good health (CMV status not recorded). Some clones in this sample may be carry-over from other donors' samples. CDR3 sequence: CASSYQGTNQETQYF. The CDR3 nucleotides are TGTGCCAGCAGTTACCAAGGGACCAACCAAGAGACCCAGTACTTC.